A single sample gave rise to the 16 T cell receptor beta chains below, sequenced in a study of cytomegalovirus exposure and HLA in healthy donors. The PCR had 60 Vbeta and 13 Jbeta primers. Generated by immunoSEQ multiplex PCR, the TCRdb table keeps only in-frame clones and is missing some. Found here are some 120,000 clones, about 80% of them singletons; the top ten hold 1%. The sample comprised PBMCs. These receptors originate from a human donor in good health.

The genes are TRBV7-9 and TRBJ1-2; D unresolved. Trimming took off 2 bases at V and 0 bases at J, with 4 bases between the two ends. CDR3 length: 13 amino acids. Germline CDR1 reads SEHNR; CDR2 reads FQNEAQ (reference sequence). The CDR3, as DNA: TGTGCCAGCAGCTTAAGCCCTAACTATGGCTACACCTTC. Protein: CASSLSPNYGYTF.

The chain couples TRBV19 to TRBJ2-7; 8 bases map to TRBD2. The CDR3 length is 15 residues. The germline V gene has CDR1 LNHDA and CDR2 SQIVND (reference sequence). J was trimmed by 3 bases and V by 3 bases; bases with no gene match: 7. The chain's CDR3 is CASSIWASGHYEQYF. The CDR3 nucleotides read TGTGCCAGTAGTATCTGGGCTAGCGGGCACTACGAGCAGTACTTC. Variable domain in full (rest from reference TRBV19 and TRBJ2-7): DGGITQSPKYLFRKEGQNVTLSCEQNLNHDAMYWYRQDPGQGLRLIYYSQIVNDFQKGDIAEGYSVSREKKESFPLTVTSAQKNPTAFYLCASSIWASGHYEQYFGPGTRLTVT.

The chain carries TRBV9 and TRBJ2-5, with a tentative D call TRBD1 (6 bases). Trimming removed 3 bases from V and 5 bases from J, with 14 bases in between. This CDR3 has 14 amino acids. CDR1 is SGDLS, CDR2 YYNGEE, per germline. CDR3 nucleotides: TGTGCCAGCAGCGGGGGGCGGTCGTATGAGACCCAGTACTTC. Protein: CASSGGRSYETQYF.

This clone was seen more than once but under ten times. Written as DNA, the CDR3 is TGTGCCAGCAGTTATACGACAGCACGTTCACCCCTCCACTTT. Encoded protein: CASSYTTARSPLHF. V and J are TRBV6-6 and TRBJ1-6; tentatively, D is TRBD1 (5 bases). This CDR3 region has 14 residues. Looked up from germline, CDR1 is MNHNY and CDR2 is SVGAGI (reference sequence). Trimming pared 3 bases from V and 9 bases from J, leaving 12 bases between.

This chain uses TRBV18 with TRBJ2-7, with unresolved D. Trimming pared 0 bases from V and 3 bases from J, leaving 9 bases between. CDR3 length equals 14 residues. CDR1 is KGHSH, CDR2 LQKENI, per germline. The chain's CDR3 is CASSPPADIYEQYF. The CDR3 DNA is TGTGCCAGCTCACCACCGGCGGATATCTACGAGCAGTACTTC.

Of note for this clone: The junction differs from germline at one of its ends, possibly a read error. The chain couples TRBV27 to TRBJ2-1, with TRBD2 identical over 9 bases. This CDR3 has 14 amino acids. Germline V gene sequence: CDR1 MNHEY, CDR2 SMNVEV (reference sequence). In DNA form, the CDR3 reads TGTGCCAGCAGTTTAGGGCTAGCGGGGTTATCACTTATCTTC. Translated: CASSLGLAGLSLIF.

A note on this clone: The junction departs from germline at one end; a sequencing error may be responsible. The chain is built from TRBV19 and TRBJ1-3; 9 bases agree with TRBD1. Germline CDR1 reads LNHDA; CDR2 reads SQIVND (reference sequence). The CDR3 extends over 15 amino acids. CDR3 nucleotides: TGTGCCAGCAGTACGGACAGGGGAAGTGGAAACACCATATATTTT. Protein sequence: CASSTDRGSGNTIYF. The variable domain in full, completed from reference TRBV19 and TRBJ1-3, reads DGGITQSPKYLFRKEGQNVTLSCEQNLNHDAMYWYRQDPGQGLRLIYYSQIVNDFQKGDIAEGYSVSREKKESFPLTVTSAQKNPTAFYLCASSTDRGSGNTIYFGEGSWLTVV.

A word on this clone: Germline and junction disagree at one end, which may indicate a read error. The genes are TRBV7-2 and TRBJ2-7; 9 nucleotides line up with TRBD1. This CDR3 has 15 residues. The germline V gene has CDR1 SGHTA and CDR2 FQGNSA. The CDR3 sequence is CASSQGTGKFYEQYF. The CDR3 DNA reads as TGCGCCAGCAGCCAAGGGACAGGGAAGTTCTACGAGCAGTACTTC.

This chain connects TRBV12-5 to TRBJ1-5, with 7 bases aligning to TRBD1. The CDR3 runs to 21 residues. In germline, CDR1 is LGHNT, CDR2 FRNRAP. With 1 base clipped from V and 6 bases from J, the junction kept 24 bases outside the gene matches. The CDR3 nucleotides read TGTGCTAGTGGTTTGGCGCCCGGGGAGTTGACGTTACAGGGGCACGGTCAGCCCCAGCATTTT. Translating gives CASGLAPGELTLQGHGQPQHF.

This clone showed up just once. The genes are TRBV6-1 and TRBJ1-3; no reliable D call. This CDR3 region has 15 residues. The V gene's germline CDR1 is MNHNS and CDR2 SASEGT. The V end was cut by 1 base, the J end by 2 bases, with 9 bases between. CDR3 nucleotides: TGTGCCAGCAGTGAAGATTTGGCAGCTGGAAACACCATATATTTT. Its translation is CASSEDLAAGNTIYF.

The rearrangement links TRBV2 to TRBJ2-1, with 9 bases identical to TRBD2. The CDR3 has 15 residues. V shed 6 bases and J 5 bases; nucleotides not matched to a gene: 8. The germline V gene encodes CDR1 SNHLY and CDR2 FYNNEI. The CDR3 reads CASRRLAGINNEQFF. The CDR3 DNA is TGTGCCAGCAGGAGGCTAGCGGGGATAAACAATGAGCAGTTCTTC.

Notes on this clone: Sequence at one end of the junction differs from germline and may be a read error. The chain is built from TRBV7-7 and TRBJ2-3, with TRBD2 as a possible D gene (6 bases). This CDR3 region has 15 residues. CDR1 is SSHAT, CDR2 FNYEAQ, per germline (reference sequence). The CDR3 sequence: CASSLDGGYTDTQYF. Here the CDR3 DNA reads TGTGCTAGCAGCTTGGACGGGGGATACACAGATACGCAGTATTTT.

This chain joins TRBV6-5 and TRBJ2-7, with no clear D. V dropped 0 bases and J dropped 3 bases, with 9 bases sitting between them. Germline V CDR1 and CDR2: MNHEY, SVGAGI. The CDR3 spans 14 residues. CDR3 DNA sequence: TGTGCCAGCAGTTACTCGAATCAGTTCTACGAGCAGTACTTC. It specifies CASSYSNQFYEQYF.

The chain combines TRBV27 with TRBJ2-5; D gene ambiguous. This CDR3 comprises 14 residues. Germline V gene sequence: CDR1 MNHEY, CDR2 SMNVEV (reference sequence). Trimming took off 5 bases at V and 5 bases at J, with 15 bases between the two ends. CDR3 nucleotide sequence: TGTGCCAGCAGTGATCCTGGAGTTTGGGAGACCCAGTACTTC. Protein sequence: CASSDPGVWETQYF.

V and J are TRBV29-1 and TRBJ1-2, with D maybe TRBD1 (6 bases). CDR3 length: 14 amino acids. Germline V gene sequence: CDR1 SQVTM, CDR2 ANQGSEA. V lost 2 bases, J lost 0 bases, and 10 bases lay in between. The CDR3 DNA reads as TGCAGCGTTGAAAGGGGGACAACTAACTATGGCTACACCTTC. It translates to CSVERGTTNYGYTF.

About this clone: Germline and junction disagree at one end, which may indicate a read error. The chain has TRBV7-9 and TRBJ1-1; D is unclear. Germline V CDR1 and CDR2: SEHNR, FQNEAQ (reference sequence). The CDR3 length is 12 residues. This CDR3 is CSSSHMNTEAFF. Here the CDR3 DNA reads TGTTCCAGCAGCCACATGAACACTGAAGCTTTCTTT. Together with reference TRBV7-9 and TRBJ1-1, the CDR3 gives the full variable domain: DTGVSQNPRHKITKRGQNVTFRCDPISEHNRLYWYRQTLGQGPEFLTYFQNEAQLEKSRLLSDRFSAERPKGSFSTLEIQRTEQGDSAMYLCSSSHMNTEAFFGQGTRLTVV.